This T cell receptor (beta chain) was sequenced for a study of blood T cell repertoires in COVID-19. As for the study in general: The United States, Italy and Spain supplied acute and convalescent COVID-19 samples. The analysed material was cDNA or gDNA that came from T cells, B-cell-depleted T cells, or PBMCs.

In the original processing: It was from reference gene primer amplification that nucleated cell counts were estimated. Using immunoSEQ multiplex PCR, the repertoire was profiled, and TCRdb retains in-frame clones only, with some absent. D and trimming come from the DNA, and the V and J calls and clone size come from that table. The table includes tens of thousands of clones, roughly 87% detected once. The CDR3 has 18 amino acids. The ends lost 4 bases at V and 0 bases at J; junction bases unmatched: 10. The germline CDR1 and CDR2 sequences are SGDLS and YYNGEE. The sample comprised peripheral blood. The source is a man older than 75 in a cohort sampled during active COVID-19. This chain links TRBV9 with TRBJ2-1, with 10 bases fitting TRBD2. The CDR3 nucleotides read TGTGCCAGCAGCCGACCCGGGACTAGCGAGAACTCCTACAATGAGCAGTTCTTC. Translation: CASSRPGTSENSYNEQFF.